This T cell receptor (beta chain) was observed in a study of T cells in Graves' hyperthyroidism and ophthalmopathy (dated by TCRdb to the late 2010s). Background on the whole study: Peripheral blood samples were taken at initial diagnosis, before any treatment was given. The 95 to 100 discovery patients were randomly split 7:3 into training and test sets. Once sampling was done, hyperthyroidism patients were given methimazole at a starting dose of 30 mg daily, whereas ophthalmopathy patients were given high-dose intravenous methylprednisolone. In more than five Graves' hyperthyroidism patients, the study also compared T-cell repertoires from thyroid tissue with T-cell repertoires from blood. TCR Vbeta CDR3 sequencing of 130 to 150 peripheral blood samples (around 45 ophthalmopathy, 75 hyperthyroidism and some 17 progressor patients) is reported in the paper. To identify TCR V-J signatures that set the groups apart, the researchers used a discovery cohort of 90 to 100 patients, made up of 40 to 45 with Graves' ophthalmopathy and 57 with stable Graves' hyperthyroidism. Whether ophthalmopathy could be predicted prospectively was tested in an independent validation cohort made up of about 20 hyperthyroidism patients plus 17 patients who later progressed to ophthalmopathy.

The CDR3 runs 13 amino acids, cysteine and phenylalanine included. Of all the DNA, just the CDR3 is kept, 39 bases in frame from base 1. Reading the germline V gene gives CDR1 MNHNS and CDR2 SASEGT. The V and J ends are trimmed by 8 bases and 0 bases, leaving 11 bases between them. There are many counts of this clonotype. Its antigen is still unknown. No base quality values were provided; no much bigger clone lies one nucleotide off. The TCR beta CDR3 regions were amplified from the RNA transcripts. A first-round RT-PCR of the TCR CDR3 used the HTBI primer set with the Qiagen OneStep RT-PCR kit. Libraries were constructed in a second round of multiplex PCR, after which size selection and purification were carried out. The libraries were sequenced on an Illumina HiSeq2000 using paired-end 100 bp reads. Per the original workflow: SOAPnuke was used to process the raw data, throwing out any read that contained adapters or uncalled bases, had a mean Phred below 15, or lacked an exact constant-primer or identifier match. High-quality paired reads were merged with COPE v1.2.5, and unique nucleotide sequences were defined as clonotypes. MiTCR v1.1 was used to align clonotypes to the IMGT TRBV, TRBD and TRBJ reference segments. Only V-J combinations with frequency above 0.0001, covering approximately 99% of repertoires, were analysed. A TCS score was defined as the ratio of F50 (clonal expansion) to E x V (chaos), with BLOSUM62-based TCRdist applied between CDR3 peptides within each V-J. Welch's t-statistics and random forest reduced around 510 V-J features to about 12, which were used in a naive Bayes classifier (R e1071). Through fastp at Q25 and MiXCR, TCRdb rebuilt clones from the public reads, retaining in-frame beta chains. Each CDR3 protein appears once, grouped with its most common genes and DNA. The V and J calls follow TCRdb's processing rather than the paper's. This sample gives approximately 600,000 distinct CDR3 sequences in total; more than 13% of them show up just once. The ten largest account for roughly 7.7% of the sample.

Paper-wide results and their limitations: In validation, the model predicted progression to ophthalmopathy a median of about 6.5 months before onset, with about 67% sensitivity and around 76% specificity. No statistical method was used to fix the sample size in advance, and group allocation was not hidden from the investigators. Ophthalmopathy was separated from stable hyperthyroidism by a 13 V-J signature model, with 85% to 90% sensitivity and roughly 84% specificity obtained in cross-validation and 80%/75% obtained in testing. Most expanded thyroid clonotypes (frequency above 0.001) were also detected in blood, a finding suggesting that blood repertoires may reflect thyroid immune responses.

Moderately to severely active disease, a Clinical Activity Score of at least 3, a NOSPECS grade of at least 4, and a duration under 3 months were present in ophthalmopathy patients. The study excluded patients with uncontrolled infections, other autoimmune diseases, pregnancy or lactation. Clinical symptoms, serum thyroxine and TRAb, thyroid ultrasound, and orbital computed tomography formed the basis for the diagnoses. PBMCs were isolated from about 9 ml of fresh peripheral blood by Ficoll-Paque density gradient centrifugation. Trizol reagent was used to extract total RNA, and RNA quality was then checked on an Agilent 2100 Bioanalyzer.

Sequencing was carried out using blood. The receptor comes from a woman aged 18-30 years with Graves' ophthalmopathy. Here the chain combines TRBV6-1 and TRBJ2-7; D gene: possibly TRBD1, on 5 matching bases. CDR3 protein: CASGHQSSYEQYF. Read as DNA, the sequence is TGTGCCAGCGGACACCAGAGCTCCTACGAGCAGTACTTC.